This T cell receptor (beta chain) was observed in a study of T cells after yellow fever vaccination. Whole-study results and caveats: The secondary response showed a weaker magnitude and a faster peak, day 5 versus 15.

TCRdb itself ran the 5' RACE reads through MiXCR, one entry per CDR3 protein. The sample lists 150,000 to 200,000 distinct CDR3 sequences; about 6.2% were seen once. This clonotype was seen ten or more times. Its antigen is undetermined. There are 14 residues in the CDR3. V was cut by 0 bases and J by 9 bases, with 12 bases left in between. Germline V lookup: CDR1 SGHAT, CDR2 FQNNGV. The chain is built from TRBV11-2 and TRBJ2-1; unclear D gene. Here the sequenced sample was CD4+ T cells sorted from PBMCs, taken on the day of the first yellow fever vaccination. The TCR sequence derives from a young man who received the YFV17D yellow fever vaccine. This CDR3 reads CASSLDRLTLEQFF. The CDR3 DNA follows: TGTGCCAGCAGCTTAGATCGGTTAACTCTTGAGCAGTTCTTC.